The table lists the clone carrying this TCR beta chain with many counts. Its antigen is not identified. This specimen comes from a study of blood T cells in healthy people across ages. Study observations and caveats: More naive CD4+ cells and higher diversity marked long-lived donors relative to aged donors.

Alongside a J-beta primer mix, a sample-barcoded 5' primer served in a second PCR lasting about 6 to 11 cycles. MiXCR was run by TCRdb on the 5' RACE reads, yielding one entry per CDR3 protein. The sample consists of around 870,000 distinct CDR3 sequences, roughly 26% of them appearing once. The length of the CDR3 is 14 residues. Germline V gene lookup returns CDR1 MNHEY and CDR2 SVGAGI. The V and J ends lost 2 bases and 4 bases respectively, with 11 bases between them. The sample taken for sequencing was blood. The clonotype originates from a woman older than 75 in good health. The gene calls are TRBV6-5 and TRBJ2-5; no reliable D call. The CDR3 DNA reads TGTGCCAGCAGTTACAACATTGTGGGAGAGACCCAGTACTTC. Translating it yields CASSYNIVGETQYF.